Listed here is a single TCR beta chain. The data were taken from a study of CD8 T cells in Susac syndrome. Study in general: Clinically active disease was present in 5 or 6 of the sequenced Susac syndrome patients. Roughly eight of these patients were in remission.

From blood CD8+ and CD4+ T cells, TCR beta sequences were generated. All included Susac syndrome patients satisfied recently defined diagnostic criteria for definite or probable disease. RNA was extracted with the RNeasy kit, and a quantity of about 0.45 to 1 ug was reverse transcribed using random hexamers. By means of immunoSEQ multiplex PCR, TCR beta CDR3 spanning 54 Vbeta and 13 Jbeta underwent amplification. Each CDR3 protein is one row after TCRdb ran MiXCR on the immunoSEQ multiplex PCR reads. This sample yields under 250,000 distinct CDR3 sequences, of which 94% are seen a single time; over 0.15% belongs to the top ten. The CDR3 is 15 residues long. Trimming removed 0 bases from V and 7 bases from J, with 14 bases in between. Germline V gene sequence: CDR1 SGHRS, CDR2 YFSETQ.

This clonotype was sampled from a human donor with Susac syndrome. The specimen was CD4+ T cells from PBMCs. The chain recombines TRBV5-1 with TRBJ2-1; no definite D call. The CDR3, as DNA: TGCGCCAGCAGCTTGGAAGGGCCCTTGGGGAATGAGCAGTTCTTC. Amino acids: CASSLEGPLGNEQFF. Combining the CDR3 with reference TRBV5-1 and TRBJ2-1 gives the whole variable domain KAGVTQTPRYLIKTRGQQVTLSCSPISGHRSVSWYQQTPGQGLQFLFEYFSETQRNKGNFPGRFSGRQFSNSRSEMNVSTLELGDSALYLCASSLEGPLGNEQFFGPGTRLTVL.